This TCR beta chain was sequenced for a study of shared clonotypes between healthy human individuals. Germline V CDR1 and CDR2: LGHNT, FRNRAP. The V and J ends lost 3 bases and 4 bases respectively, with 10 bases between them. The CDR3 spans 14 residues. Generated by immunoSEQ multiplex PCR, the TCRdb table keeps only in-frame clones and is missing some. The sample includes 2.3 million or so clones, 90% to 95% of them seen just once. Donors, healthy HIV-negative adults, lacked recent acute infections or vaccinations. This chain joins TRBV12-5 and TRBJ2-1; D may be TRBD1 (6 bases). Material for sequencing was naive CD4+ T cells from PBMCs. The subset here: CD45RA+ positively selected. The sequence derives from a young man in good health. Some clones in this sample may be carry-over from other donors' samples. CDR3 residues: CASGFVQGYNEQFF. DNA of the CDR3: TGTGCTAGTGGTTTCGTTCAGGGGTACAATGAGCAGTTCTTC.